This T cell receptor beta chain appears in the sequencing data of a study of shared clonotypes between healthy human individuals. At the level of the study: The donor group consisted of a couple of women and three men, aged 18 to 49.

Adult donors, all healthy and HIV-negative, had no recent acute infections or vaccinations. CD4+ cell separation produced CD45RA+ naive and CD45RA-negative memory subsets. Study-wide results and limits: Sampling was confined to blood; repertoires within tissues likely differ.

Sequenced by immunoSEQ multiplex PCR; TCRdb stores in-frame clones only, minus some. The sample yields about 2.4 million clones, around nine tenths seen once. Trimming left V 4 bases short and J 5 bases short, with 21 bases between. CDR1 and CDR2 from the germline V gene are SGHNT and YYREEE (reference sequence). The CDR3 is made up of 16 amino acids. Concerning this clone: The antigen remains unidentified.

This rearrangement joins TRBV5-4 to TRBJ1-2; the D gene is possibly TRBD1 (6 bases). The receptor was derived from a man younger than 35 in good health. Material: naive CD4+ T cells sorted from blood. Subset reported: CD45RA+ positively selected. CDR3: CASSLDGTYPSYGYTF. CDR3 nucleotide sequence: TGTGCCAGCAGCCTGGACGGGACATACCCATCGTATGGCTACACCTTC.